The 18 T cell receptor beta chains reported below all come from one sample, sequenced in a study of cytomegalovirus exposure and HLA in healthy donors. Vbeta (60) and Jbeta (13) primers were used in the PCR. Some clones are missing from TCRdb's copy, which holds only in-frame ones; the method was immunoSEQ multiplex PCR. The sample yields some 130,000 clones, 80% seen once. The sequencing input was PBMCs. Receptor source: a man in his thirties or forties in good health and CMV-seronegative.

The V call is TRBV18, the J call TRBJ2-5; 7 nucleotides align to TRBD1. This CDR3 spans 15 amino acids. V lost 1 base to trimming and J lost 3 bases; unmatched junction nucleotides: 5. CDR1 is KGHSH and CDR2 is LQKENI in the germline V gene. The CDR3 nucleotides are TGTGCCAGCTCACCACAACAGGGGTGGGAAGAGACCCAGTACTTC. Protein: CASSPQQGWEETQYF.

This chain links TRBV7-2 with TRBJ2-3; TRBD2 matches at 12 bases. Germline lookup yields CDR1 SGHTA and CDR2 FQGNSA. The V segment lost 4 bases and the J segment 0 bases; nucleotides outside the gene matches: 5. This CDR3 has 17 residues. The CDR3 coding sequence is TGTGCCAGCAGCTCCGGACTAGCGGGACAGAGCACAGATACGCAGTATTTT. It is translated as CASSSGLAGQSTDTQYF.

This sequence joins TRBV5-1 and TRBJ1-6; unclear D gene. The ends were cut back, 0 bases at V and 0 bases at J, with 10 bases in the middle. This CDR3 is 17 amino acids long. The V gene's germline CDR1 is SGHRS and CDR2 YFSETQ. The CDR3 DNA sequence: TGCGCCAGCAGCTTGGACTGGGAGAGCTCCTATAATTCACCCCTCCACTTT. This sequence encodes CASSLDWESSYNSPLHF.

The chain has TRBV2 and TRBJ1-2; possibly TRBD1 for D (6 bases). CDR3 length: 13 residues. The germline V gene has CDR1 SNHLY and CDR2 FYNNEI. Trimming stripped 6 bases from V and 6 bases from J, with 14 bases between. The CDR3 DNA is TGTGCCAGCAGGTACAGGACAGCCGATGGCTACACCTTC. It yields the protein CASRYRTADGYTF.

The gene calls are TRBV11-2 and TRBJ2-2; 7 positions match TRBD1. Trimming removed 2 bases from V and 0 bases from J; junction bases left unmatched: 3. Germline V lookup: CDR1 SGHAT, CDR2 FQNNGV. The CDR3 has 16 residues. DNA of the CDR3: TGTGCCAGCAGCTTACTGACAGGGTCGAACACCGGGGAGCTGTTTTTT. It specifies CASSLLTGSNTGELFF.

This clone was counted a few times. The chain employs TRBV27 and TRBJ2-1; 7 nucleotides align to TRBD1. Germline-derived CDR1 and CDR2 are MNHEY and SMNVEV (reference sequence). The CDR3 is 14 amino acids. Germline trimming cut 10 bases from V and 7 bases from J; bases unmatched to any gene: 13. For the CDR3, the DNA is TGTGCCACCATGTGGCGGACCAGGGGGAATGAGCAGTTCTTC. Amino acids: CATMWRTRGNEQFF.

This clone has just one count. The chain joins TRBV11-3 to TRBJ1-1; TRBD1 is a possible D gene (5 bases). The germline V gene has CDR1 SGHNT and CDR2 YENEEA. The V gene lost 0 bases and the J gene lost 1 base, with 9 bases spanning the gap. This CDR3 comprises 15 residues. CDR3 sequence (DNA): TGTGCCAGCAGCTTAGAGGGGCTCCAGAACACTGAAGCTTTCTTT. This encodes CASSLEGLQNTEAFF.

As regards this clone: This CDR3 fails to terminate in the conserved phenylalanine or tryptophan, so it likely reflects a read error. The rearrangement uses TRBV4-1 and TRBJ2-7; 10 nucleotides match TRBD2. Germline loops: CDR1 MGHRA, CDR2 YSYEKL. The CDR3 has 16 amino acids. Trimming cost V 3 bases and J 2 bases; bases outside gene matches: 7. Here the CDR3 reads CASSQETSGYPYEQYL. The CDR3, as DNA: TGCGCCAGCAGCCAGGAGACTAGCGGGTATCCCTACGAGCAGTACCTC.

J is TRBJ2-7 and V is TRBV7-9, with D perhaps TRBD2 (5 bases). This CDR3 is built from 16 residues. V dropped 5 bases and J dropped 2 bases, with 19 bases sitting between them. Germline V gene sequence: CDR1 SEHNR, CDR2 FQNEAQ (reference sequence). As DNA, the CDR3 is TGTGCCAGCAGCCTTCCCCTAGCCGATGGCCCCTACGAGCAGTACTTC. This translates into CASSLPLADGPYEQYF.

In regard to this clone: The junction departs from germline at one end; a sequencing error may be responsible. The V call is TRBV7-9, the J call TRBJ1-2; maybe TRBD1 (5 bases). The CDR3 loop spans 15 amino acids. CDR1 and CDR2 from the germline V gene are SEHNR and FQNEAQ (reference sequence). Here the CDR3 DNA reads TGTGCCAGCAGCTTCAGGGTCCCAAGGGACTATGGCTACCCCTTC. It yields the protein CASSFRVPRDYGYPF.

To note about this clone: Sequence at one end of the junction differs from germline and may be a read error. V and J are TRBV2 and TRBJ2-7; TRBD2 aligns across 12 bases. Germline V gene lookup returns CDR1 SNHLY and CDR2 FYNNEI. This CDR3 region has 12 residues. The CDR3 nucleotides are TGTGCCAAAGGACTAGCGGGATCCGAGCGGTACTTC. Translated, it gives CAKGLAGSERYF.

This clone appeared a single time. This sequence joins TRBV21-1 and TRBJ2-4; no check of the table's D call, TRBD1, against the DNA was made. TRBV21-1 is a recognized pseudogene. The CDR3 extends over 17 amino acids. As DNA, the CDR3 is TGTGCCAGCAGCAAACAGGGGGACAGTTTGGGCAAAAACATTCAGTACTTC. This sequence encodes CASSKQGDSLGKNIQYF.

V and J are TRBV7-2 and TRBJ1-2; D remains ambiguous. Germline values: CDR1 SGHTA, CDR2 FQGNSA. Trimming shortened V by 1 base and J by 1 base, and 4 bases separated the two germline ends. This CDR3 has 13 residues. The DNA for the CDR3 is TGTGCCAGCAGCTTAGACAATAACTATGGCTACACCTTC. Its protein is CASSLDNNYGYTF.

J is TRBJ2-7 and V is TRBV18, with 11 bases identical to TRBD2. V trimming: 2 bases; J trimming: 0 bases; junction bases outside the gene matches: 9. Germline CDR1 KGHSH, CDR2 LQKENI. The CDR3 has 18 residues. The CDR3 loop is CASSPSTSGAASSYEQYF. The CDR3 DNA is TGTGCCAGCTCACCATCGACTAGCGGGGCTGCGAGCTCCTACGAGCAGTACTTC.

V gene TRBV9 combines with J gene TRBJ1-1; TRBD1 is a possible D gene (6 bases). V lost 0 bases, J lost 2 bases, and 14 bases lay in between. Germline values: CDR1 SGDLS, CDR2 YYNGEE. This CDR3 comprises 16 residues. CDR3 sequence (DNA): TGTGCCAGCAGCGTAGCAGCGACAGGAGTTAACACTGAAGCTTTCTTT. The encoded protein is CASSVAATGVNTEAFF.

This chain connects TRBV10-1 to TRBJ2-5; tentatively, D is TRBD1 (6 bases). The tail of the sequence fits TRBJ2-7 better, so the J call may be wrong. In germline, CDR1 is WNHNN, CDR2 SYGVQD (reference sequence). This CDR3 has 14 residues. The CDR3 DNA reads TGCGCCAGCAGTTCCGCCGGGACACTCTACGAGCAGTACTTC. This codes for CASSSAGTLYEQYF.

V is TRBV10-3 and J is TRBJ2-3, with a possible D match to TRBD1 (6 bases). The V gene lost 0 bases and the J gene lost 3 bases, with 13 bases spanning the gap. This CDR3 contains 16 residues. CDR1 is ENHRY, CDR2 SYGVKD, per germline. The CDR3: CAISESRGLGTDTQYF. The CDR3, as DNA: TGTGCCATCAGTGAGTCGAGGGGGTTGGGAACAGATACGCAGTATTTT.

The chain employs TRBV11-2 and TRBJ2-7; 7 bases match TRBD2. V lost 8 bases and J lost 3; bases outside the gene matches: 7. Germline CDR1 reads SGHAT; CDR2 reads FQNNGV. There are 13 residues in the CDR3. For the CDR3, the DNA is TGTGCCAGCCACAGCGGGAAAGACTACGAGCAGTACTTC. Its translation is CASHSGKDYEQYF.